This T cell receptor beta chain was sequenced for a study of blood T cell repertoires in COVID-19. Study as a whole: The origin of the acute and convalescent COVID-19 samples was the United States, Italy and Spain. Sample material is recorded as cDNA or gDNA derived from T cells, B-cell-depleted T cells, or PBMCs.

Enrolment of Seattle patients took place during active infection, and they were followed longitudinally. The germline V gene has CDR1 MNHEY and CDR2 SMNVEV (reference sequence). Trimming pared 2 bases from V and 6 bases from J, leaving 12 bases between. The CDR3 contains 14 residues. The sample holds one count of this clone. In the study's own analysis: It was from reference gene primer amplification that nucleated cell counts were estimated. Sequenced by immunoSEQ multiplex PCR; TCRdb stores in-frame clones only, minus some. For V, J and clone size, that table is used; D and trimming come from the DNA. The table shows some 180,000 clones, with approximately 80% occurring only once.

The sequence was obtained from a woman between 40 and 50 years old with COVID-19, enrolled during active disease. The V and J genes are TRBV27 and TRBJ2-3, with D maybe TRBD2 (5 bases). The sample was peripheral blood. The CDR3 loop is CASSLTAVADTQYF. The CDR3 DNA reads as TGTGCCAGCAGTTTAACGGCAGTAGCGGATACGCAGTATTTT.